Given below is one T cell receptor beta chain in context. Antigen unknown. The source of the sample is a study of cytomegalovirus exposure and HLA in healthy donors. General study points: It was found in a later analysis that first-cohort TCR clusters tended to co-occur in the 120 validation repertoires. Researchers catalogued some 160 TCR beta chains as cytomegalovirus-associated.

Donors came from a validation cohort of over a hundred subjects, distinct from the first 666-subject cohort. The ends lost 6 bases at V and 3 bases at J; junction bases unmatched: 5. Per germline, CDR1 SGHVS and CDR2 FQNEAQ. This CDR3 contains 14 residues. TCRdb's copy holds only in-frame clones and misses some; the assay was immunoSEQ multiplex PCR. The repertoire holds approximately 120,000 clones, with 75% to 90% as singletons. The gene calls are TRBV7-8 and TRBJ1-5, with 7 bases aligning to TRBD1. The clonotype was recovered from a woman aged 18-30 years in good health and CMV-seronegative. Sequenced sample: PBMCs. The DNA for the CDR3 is TGTGCCAGCAGTTATGGACAGGACAATCAGCCCCAGCATTTT. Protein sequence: CASSYGQDNQPQHF.